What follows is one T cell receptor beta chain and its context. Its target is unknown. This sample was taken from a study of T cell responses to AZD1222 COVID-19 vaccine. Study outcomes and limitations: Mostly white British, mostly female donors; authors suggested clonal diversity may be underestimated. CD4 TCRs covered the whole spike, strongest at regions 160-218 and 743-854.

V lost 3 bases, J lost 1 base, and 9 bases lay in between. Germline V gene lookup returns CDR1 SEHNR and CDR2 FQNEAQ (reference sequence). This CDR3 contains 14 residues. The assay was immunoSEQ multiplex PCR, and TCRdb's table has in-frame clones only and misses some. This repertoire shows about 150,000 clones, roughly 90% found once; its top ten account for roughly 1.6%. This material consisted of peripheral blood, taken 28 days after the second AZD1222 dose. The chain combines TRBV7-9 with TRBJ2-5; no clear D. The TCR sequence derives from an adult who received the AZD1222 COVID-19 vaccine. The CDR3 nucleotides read TGTGCCAGCAGCTTCGACGGACCCCAAGAGACCCAGTACTTC. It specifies CASSFDGPQETQYF.